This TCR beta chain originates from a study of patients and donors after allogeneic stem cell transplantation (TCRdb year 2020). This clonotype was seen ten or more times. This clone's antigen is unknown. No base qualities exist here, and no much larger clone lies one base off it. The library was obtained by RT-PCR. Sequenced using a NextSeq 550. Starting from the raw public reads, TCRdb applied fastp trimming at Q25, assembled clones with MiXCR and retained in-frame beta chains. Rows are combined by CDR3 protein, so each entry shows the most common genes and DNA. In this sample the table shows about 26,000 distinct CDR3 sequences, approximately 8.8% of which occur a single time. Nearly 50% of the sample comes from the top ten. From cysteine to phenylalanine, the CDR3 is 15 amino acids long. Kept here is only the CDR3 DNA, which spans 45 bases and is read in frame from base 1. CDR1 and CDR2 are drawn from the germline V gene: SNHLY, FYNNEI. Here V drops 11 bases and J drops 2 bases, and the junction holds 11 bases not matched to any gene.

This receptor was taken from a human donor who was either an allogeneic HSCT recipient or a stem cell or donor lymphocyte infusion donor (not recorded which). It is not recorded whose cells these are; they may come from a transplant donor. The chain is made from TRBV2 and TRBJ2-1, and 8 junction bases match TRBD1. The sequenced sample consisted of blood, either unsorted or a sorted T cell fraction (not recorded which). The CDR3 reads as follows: CASKPQGATYNEQFF. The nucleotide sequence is TGTGCCTCGAAGCCCCAGGGGGCTACCTACAATGAGCAGTTCTTC.